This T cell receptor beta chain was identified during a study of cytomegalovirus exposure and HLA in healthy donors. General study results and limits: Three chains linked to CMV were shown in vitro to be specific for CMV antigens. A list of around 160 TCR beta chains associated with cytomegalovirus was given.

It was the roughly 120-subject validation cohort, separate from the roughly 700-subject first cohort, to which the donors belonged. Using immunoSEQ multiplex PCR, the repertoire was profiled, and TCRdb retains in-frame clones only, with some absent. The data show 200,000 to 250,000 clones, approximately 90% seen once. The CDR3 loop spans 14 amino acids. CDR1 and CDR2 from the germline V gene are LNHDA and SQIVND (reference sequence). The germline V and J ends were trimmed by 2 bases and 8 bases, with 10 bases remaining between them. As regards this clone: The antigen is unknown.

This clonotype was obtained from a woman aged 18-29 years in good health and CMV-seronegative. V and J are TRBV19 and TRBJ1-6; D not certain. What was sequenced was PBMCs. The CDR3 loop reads CASSISGEDSPLHF. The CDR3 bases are TGTGCCAGTAGTATAAGCGGGGAGGATTCACCCCTCCACTTT.